The 4 T cell receptor beta chains below all came from one sample that was sequenced in a study of graft-versus-host responses after intestinal transplantation. Tissue from the graft was processed to free its intraepithelial and lamina propria lymphocytes. Libraries were prepared by immunoSEQ multiplex PCR; TCRdb keeps only in-frame clonotypes and omits some of them. The data contain about 63,000 clones, roughly 89% of them singletons. The sample here was ileum tissue, taken roughly 54 weeks after transplant. These receptors were obtained from a human patient who received an intestinal transplant, so some T cells may come from the graft donor.

This clone was recorded a few times. The chain joins TRBV2 to TRBJ2-1, with 8 positions matching TRBD1. The germline CDR1 and CDR2 sequences are SNHLY and FYNNEI. V dropped 6 bases and J dropped 0; count of bases not matched to a gene: 4. The CDR3 runs to 15 residues. CDR3 nucleotide sequence: TGTGCCAGCAGCAGGGGGCGTAGCTCCTACAATGAGCAGTTCTTC. Its translation: CASSRGRSSYNEQFF.

This sequence joins TRBV13 and TRBJ1-2; 8 bases match TRBD1. Losses at the gene ends were 0 bases for V and 8 bases for J; bases not matched to a gene: 5. Looked up from germline, CDR1 is PRHDT and CDR2 is FYEKMQ (reference sequence). CDR3 length equals 14 residues. DNA for the CDR3: TGTGCCAGCAGCTTAGGGCGACAGGGGAAAGGCTACACCTTC. Encoded protein: CASSLGRQGKGYTF.

In regard to this clone: The same CDR3 also results from other DNA sequences found in this sample. The chain recombines TRBV28 with TRBJ1-1; D not resolved. The CDR3 has 16 residues. The V gene lost 6 bases and the J gene lost 6 bases, with 23 bases spanning the gap. The V gene's germline CDR1 is MDHEN and CDR2 SYDVKM. CDR3 amino acids: CASRPSLGFQAPEAFF. CDR3 nucleotide sequence: TGTGCCAGCAGGCCTTCTTTAGGGTTCCAAGCACCTGAAGCTTTCTTT. Drawing the rest from reference TRBV28 and TRBJ1-1, the complete variable domain is DVKVTQSSRYLVKRTGEKVFLECVQDMDHENMFWYRQDPGLGLRLIYFSYDVKMKEKGDIPEGYSVSREKKERFSLILESASTNQTSMYLCASRPSLGFQAPEAFFGQGTRLTVV.

This rearrangement joins TRBV19 to TRBJ2-1, with TRBD1 as a possible D gene (6 bases). Germline CDR1 is LNHDA and CDR2 is SQIVND (reference sequence). V lost 2 bases and J lost 8, with 7 bases in between. This CDR3 contains 12 residues. The CDR3 region is CASSIKGDEQFF. DNA of the CDR3: TGTGCCAGTAGTATAAAGGGGGATGAGCAGTTCTTC.